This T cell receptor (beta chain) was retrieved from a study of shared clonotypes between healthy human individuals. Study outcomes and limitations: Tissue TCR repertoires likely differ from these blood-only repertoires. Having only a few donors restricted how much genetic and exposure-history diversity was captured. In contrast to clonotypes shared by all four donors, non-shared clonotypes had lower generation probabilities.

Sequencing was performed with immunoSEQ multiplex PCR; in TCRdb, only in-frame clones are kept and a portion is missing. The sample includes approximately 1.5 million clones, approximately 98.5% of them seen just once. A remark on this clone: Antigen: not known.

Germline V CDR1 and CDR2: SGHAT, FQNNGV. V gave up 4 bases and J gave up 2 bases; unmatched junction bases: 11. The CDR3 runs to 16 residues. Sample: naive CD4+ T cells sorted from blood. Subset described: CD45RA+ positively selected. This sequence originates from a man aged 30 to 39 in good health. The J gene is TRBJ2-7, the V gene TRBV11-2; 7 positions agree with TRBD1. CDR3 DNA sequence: TGTGCCAGCAGCTCACTTCTGACAGGGCAGCCCTACGAGCAGTACTTC. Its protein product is CASSSLLTGQPYEQYF.